This T cell receptor beta chain emerged from a study of blood T cell repertoires in COVID-19. The repertoire was sequenced with immunoSEQ multiplex PCR; TCRdb's copy has only in-frame clones and lacks some. The sample lists around 65,000 clones, under 80% seen once, with around a sixth in the top ten. Germline V gene lookup returns CDR1 MNHEY and CDR2 SMNVEV (reference sequence). V was clipped by 6 bases and J by 2 bases; unmatched bases: 15. This CDR3 has 17 amino acids. This clone came up once. The rearrangement uses TRBV27 and TRBJ2-5; 7 bases line up with TRBD1. The sequenced material came from peripheral blood. The TCR was taken from a man aged 55 to 70 with acute or convalescent COVID-19. The chain's CDR3 is CASSTYPDRDLQETQYF. In nucleotides, the CDR3 is TGTGCCAGCAGCACCTACCCCGACAGGGACCTACAAGAGACCCAGTACTTC.